The entry that follows covers one T cell receptor (beta chain) sequence. The V end lost 2 bases, the J end lost 2 bases, and 16 bases lay between the germline ends. Germline CDR1 is KGHSH and CDR2 is LQKENI. The CDR3 consists of 17 residues. This sample was taken from a study of metastatic and nonmetastatic thyroid tumors. Through MiXCR, TCRdb re-clonotyped the PCR reads. The table includes 9,500 to 15,000 clones, roughly 30% detected once. Ahead of thyroid surgery, no patient had received treatment of any kind. Input material: tumor tissue. This chain connects TRBV18 to TRBJ1-5; possible D gene TRBD1, 6 bases. The clonotype comes from a female donor with papillary thyroid cancer or a benign thyroid nodule (not recorded which). Some clones in this sample may be carry-over from other donors' samples. CDR3 DNA: TGTGCCAGCTCACCAGCAGGGGTACCTTATGGCAATCAGCCCCAGCATTTT. Protein product: CASSPAGVPYGNQPQHF.